This TCR beta chain was profiled in a study of blood T cell repertoires in COVID-19. Turning to the study itself: Samples representing acute and convalescent COVID-19 were sourced from the United States, Italy and Spain. T cells, B-cell-depleted T cells, or PBMCs supplied cDNA or gDNA.

The method was immunoSEQ multiplex PCR; TCRdb's version includes in-frame clones alone and lacks a portion of them. The sample holds 250,000 to 350,000 clones, roughly 89% seen once. The CDR3 runs to 16 residues. Trimming removed 4 bases from V and 0 bases from J, with 12 bases in between. Germline lookup yields CDR1 LNHNV and CDR2 YYDKDF (reference sequence). Sequenced sample: peripheral blood. The sequence was collected from a woman aged 35 to 49 who had recovered from COVID-19. The rearrangement links TRBV15 to TRBJ1-4; the D is unclear. CDR3 amino acids: CATSKSQRATNEKLFF. The DNA of the CDR3 is TGTGCCACCAGCAAATCTCAGAGGGCAACTAATGAAAAACTGTTTTTT.